A selection of T cell receptor beta chains follows, all from one sample in a study of T cells after posttransplantation cyclophosphamide. Profiling relied on immunoSEQ multiplex PCR, and the TCRdb table lists in-frame clones only, not all of them. The table includes tens of thousands of clones, about 86% detected once. The sample comprised PBMCs. The receptor set was obtained from a man aged 25-45 years with a blood cancer, CMV-positive, and with a related stem cell donor. CDR3s include the opening cysteine and the closing phenylalanine or tryptophan. The D gene is left open where the match is weak. A row's size may be missing; if present it is once, few, many or a size class.

J | V | size | D | DNA | CDR3
TRBJ1-2 | TRBV6-4 | few | . | TGTGCCAGCAGCGACAGTTTCGGTGGTGGCTACACCTTC | CASSDSFGGGYTF
TRBJ2-3 | TRBV9 | . | . | TGTGCCAGCAGCGTCCTTGAGGCAGATACGCAGTATTTT | CASSVLEADTQYF
TRBJ2-7 | TRBV28 | . | . | TGTGCCAGCAGTGGGGCCCGGGTAATCTCCTACGAGCAGTACTTC | CASSGARVISYEQYF
TRBJ2-5 | TRBV6-5 | . | TRBD1 | TGTGCCAGCAGGTTTTCCAGGGGGTCGGAGACCCAGTACTTC | CASRFSRGSETQYF
TRBJ2-2 | TRBV5-1 | . | TRBD2 | TGCGCCAGCAGCTTGTCTAGCGGGGTGAACACCGGGGAGCTGTTTTTT | CASSLSSGVNTGELFF
TRBJ2-1 | TRBV7-9 | . | TRBD1 | TGTGCCAGCAGCTCCGGGACAGGGGCTTGGTACAATGAGCAGTTCTTC | CASSSGTGAWYNEQFF
TRBJ2-3 | TRBV9 | . | . | TGTGCCAGCAGCGTAAATTTCAGAGATACGCAGTATTTT | CASSVNFRDTQYF
TRBJ1-1 | TRBV4-3 | . | TRBD1 | TGCGCCAGCAGCCAAGAAAATAACAGGGGTGCTGAAGCTTTCTTT | CASSQENNRGAEAFF
TRBJ2-4 | TRBV5-3 | . | TRBD2 | TGTGCCAGAAGCGATGGGACTAGCGGGAGGCTCGAGGGGGCCAAAAACATTCAGTACTTC | CARSDGTSGRLEGAKNIQYF
TRBJ1-1 | TRBV7-9 | . | . | TGTGCCAGCAGCTTAGGGGGCTCCGCTGAAGCTTTCTTT | CASSLGGSAEAFF
TRBJ2-5 | TRBV6-1 | . | . | TGTGCCAGCAGTGAAAGGATGAGGGGGGGCGGTGAGACCCAGTACTTC | CASSERMRGGGETQYF
TRBJ2-1 | TRBV5-6 | . | TRBD2 | TGTGCCAGCAGCTTGAATGGCGGGAGTACGTACAATGAGCAGTTCTTC | CASSLNGGSTYNEQFF
TRBJ1-4 | TRBV25-1 | . | TRBD1 | TGTGCCAGCATGGACAGGGGCGCAGGTGAAAAACTGTTTTTT | CASMDRGAGEKLFF
TRBJ1-4 | TRBV19 | once | TRBD1 | TGTGCCAGTAGTACCAGACAGGGGGTAACAACTAATGAAAAACTGTTTTTT | CASSTRQGVTTNEKLFF
TRBJ1-5 | TRBV6-1 | once | . | TGTGCCAGCACTGTCCAGGGAATTCAGCCCCAGCATTTT | CASTVQGIQPQHF
TRBJ2-1 | TRBV2 | . | TRBD2 | TGTGCCAGCAGAGAACTAGCGGGACCGGCGGGGCAGTTCTTC | CASRELAGPAGQFF
TRBJ2-7 | TRBV4-3 | . | . | TGCGCCAGCAGCCTATCCGGGGGGCCCTACGAGCAGTACTTC | CASSLSGGPYEQYF
TRBJ2-4 | TRBV28 | . | . | TGTGCCAGCAGACCTACGGGACTGGAAAACATTCAGTACTTC | CASRPTGLENIQYF
TRBJ1-2 | TRBV10-3 | once | TRBD1 | TGTGCCATCAGCAATCCGGGACAGGGGGCTCGAGGCTACACCTTC | CAISNPGQGARGYTF
TRBJ2-5 | TRBV28 | . | . | TGTGCCAGCAGTCCCGGCCAAGAGACCCAGTACTTC | CASSPGQETQYF
TRBJ1-4 | TRBV2 | . | TRBD1 | TGTGCCAGCAACCTACAGGGGGAAACTAATGAAAAACTGTTTTTT | CASNLQGETNEKLFF
TRBJ2-3 | TRBV7-2 | . | TRBD1 | TGTGCCAGCAGCTTTGGGGACAGGGGTACAGATACGCAGTATTTT | CASSFGDRGTDTQYF
TRBJ2-1 | TRBV6-5 | . | . | TGTGCCAGCGGAGCTAGCTTTGGCGAGCAGTTCTTC | CASGASFGEQFF
TRBJ2-7 | TRBV4-2 | . | . | TGTGCCAGCAGCCAAGACTTGACGGGAGTTTCCGAGCAGTACTTC | CASSQDLTGVSEQYF
TRBJ2-7 | TRBV18 | . | TRBD1 | TGTGCCAGCTCACCGGGACAGGGGGCTGATTCCTACGAGCAGTACTTC | CASSPGQGADSYEQYF
TRBJ2-3 | TRBV5-1 | . | TRBD2 | TGCGCCAGCAGCAGACTAGCGGGAGGTACAGATACGCAGTATTTT | CASSRLAGGTDTQYF
TRBJ1-1 | TRBV2 | . | . | TGTGCCAGCTCCCTATCGGGGGGGACTGAAGCTTTCTTT | CASSLSGGTEAFF
TRBJ2-7 | TRBV10-3 | once | . | TGTGCCACCAGGGCCTGGGATAACAGGGAAGACGAGCAGTACTTC | CATRAWDNREDEQYF
TRBJ2-2 | TRBV14 | . | . | TGTGCCAGCAGCCGATTTGGAGGAACCGCGAACACCGGGGAGCTGTTTTTT | CASSRFGGTANTGELFF
TRBJ1-2 | TRBV7-9 | . | TRBD1 | TGTGCCAGCAGCCGACAGGGACAGGCATATGGCTACACCTTC | CASSRQGQAYGYTF
TRBJ2-2 | TRBV6-5 | . | TRBD1 | TGTGCCAGCAGGACAGGGTTAGGCGGGGAGCTGTTTTTT | CASRTGLGGELFF
TRBJ2-3 | TRBV5-4 | . | TRBD1 | TGTGCCAGCAGCCCCGGACAGGGGTGGCGAGCCACAGATACGCAGTATTTT | CASSPGQGWRATDTQYF
TRBJ2-7 | TRBV27 | . | TRBD2 | TGTGCCAGCACATTTACCGGGACTAGCGCCTCCTACGAGCAGTACTTC | CASTFTGTSASYEQYF
TRBJ2-5 | TRBV27 | . | . | TGTGCCAGCGCATGGGGGACAACCCAAGAGACCCAGTACTTC | CASAWGTTQETQYF
TRBJ2-3 | TRBV5-1 | . | . | TGCGCCAGCAGCTCAACGGGACTGAGCACAGATACGCAGTATTTT | CASSSTGLSTDTQYF
TRBJ2-5 | TRBV19 | . | . | TGTGCCAGTAAGGGACACGGAAGAGGGCCGATGTCAGAGACCCAGTACTTC | CASKGHGRGPMSETQYF
TRBJ2-1 | TRBV2 | . | . | TGTGCCAGCAGCGAAACGGGTGAGCAGTTCTTC | CASSETGEQFF
TRBJ1-5 | TRBV15 | . | TRBD1 | TGTGCCACCATAAGGGACAGGGGGAAGAATCAGCCCCAGCATTTT | CATIRDRGKNQPQHF
TRBJ1-1 | TRBV13 | once | . | TGTGCCAGCAGCTTACATCCGAACACTGAAGCTTTCTTT | CASSLHPNTEAFF
TRBJ1-1 | TRBV6-1 | . | . | TGTGCCAGCAGGGACACCCGTCTTGAAGCTTTCTTT | CASRDTRLEAFF
TRBJ2-7 | TRBV7-9 | . | TRBD2 | TGTGCCAGCAGCTTAGAGGGCGGGAGTTCCTACGAGCAGTACTTC | CASSLEGGSSYEQYF
TRBJ2-1 | TRBV1 | . | . | TGCACCAGCAGCCAACTCCACCCGATAGCGGGAGGTTCCTGTGAGCAGTTCTTC | CTSSQLHPIAGGSCEQFF
TRBJ2-7 | TRBV10-2 | . | . | TGCGCCAGCAGCGACCCCGGGACACCTTCCTACGAGCAGTACTTC | CASSDPGTPSYEQYF
TRBJ2-1 | TRBV4-2 | . | TRBD2 | TGTGCCAGCAGCCAAGAAGGTCTAGCGGGAAGCCATGAGCAGTTCTTC | CASSQEGLAGSHEQFF
TRBJ1-2 | TRBV6-5 | . | . | TGTGCCAGCAGTTACTCGTCAGGGAGGTTAGGCTACACCTTC | CASSYSSGRLGYTF
TRBJ2-1 | TRBV6-1 | few | . | TGTGCCAGCAGGATCCTCCGGGAGTCGTTCTTC | CASRILRESFF
TRBJ1-2 | TRBV2 | few | . | TGTGCCAGCAGTGAAGACTTTAACTATGGCTACACCTTC | CASSEDFNYGYTF
TRBJ2-3 | TRBV15 | . | TRBD2 | TGTGCCACCAGCCGTCGGACTAGCGCCCTCCAAAATACGCAGTATTTT | CATSRRTSALQNTQYF
TRBJ1-4 | TRBV18 | . | TRBD1 | TGTGCCAGCTCACCAGGTCCCGGGACAGGGAATGAAAAACTGTTTTTT | CASSPGPGTGNEKLFF
TRBJ2-1 | TRBV30 | . | . | TGTGCCTGGGGGGGCGGGAGCTCCTACAATGAGCAGTTCTTC | CAWGGGSSYNEQFF
TRBJ2-7 | TRBV27 | few | TRBD2 | TGTGCCAGCAGTTTAGGTAGCGGGAGGTCCTACGAGCAGTACTTC | CASSLGSGRSYEQYF
TRBJ1-2 | TRBV7-3 | . | . | TGTGCCAGCAGCTCCCAGGCGGGGTTGGGCTACACCTTC | CASSSQAGLGYTF
TRBJ1-1 | TRBV7-2 | . | . | TGTGCCAGCAGCCCCGGCCAAGGCGGAGCTTTCTTT | CASSPGQGGAFF